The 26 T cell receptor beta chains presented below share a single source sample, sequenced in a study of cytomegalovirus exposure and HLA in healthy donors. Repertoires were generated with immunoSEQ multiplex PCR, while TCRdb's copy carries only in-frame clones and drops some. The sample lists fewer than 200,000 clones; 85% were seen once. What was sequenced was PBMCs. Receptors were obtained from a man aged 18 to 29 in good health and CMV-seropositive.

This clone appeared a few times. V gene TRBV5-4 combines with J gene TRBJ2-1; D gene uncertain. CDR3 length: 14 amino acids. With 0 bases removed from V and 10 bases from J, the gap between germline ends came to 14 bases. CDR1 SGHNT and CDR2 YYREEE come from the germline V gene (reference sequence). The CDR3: CASSLDPPNREQFF. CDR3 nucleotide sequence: TGTGCCAGCAGCTTGGACCCCCCTAATAGAGAGCAGTTCTTC.

CDR3 in amino acids: CATLISANTGELFF. Here the CDR3 DNA reads TGTGCCACCCTGATCTCAGCGAACACCGGGGAGCTGTTTTTT. The V and J genes are TRBV27 and TRBJ2-2; D not certain. V lost 10 bases, J lost 0 bases, and 12 bases lay in between. Germline CDR1 MNHEY, CDR2 SMNVEV (reference sequence). The CDR3 is 14 amino acids.

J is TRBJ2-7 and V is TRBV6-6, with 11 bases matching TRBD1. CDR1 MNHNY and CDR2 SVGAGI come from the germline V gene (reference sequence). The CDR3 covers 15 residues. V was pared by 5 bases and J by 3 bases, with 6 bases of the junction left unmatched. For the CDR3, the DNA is TGTGCCAGCAGTCGAGGACAGGGGGCGATCTACGAGCAGTACTTC. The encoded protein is CASSRGQGAIYEQYF.

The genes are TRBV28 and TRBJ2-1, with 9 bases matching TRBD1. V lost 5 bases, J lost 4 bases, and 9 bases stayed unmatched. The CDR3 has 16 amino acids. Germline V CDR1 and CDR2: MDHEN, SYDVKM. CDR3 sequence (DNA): TGTGCCAGCAGTCTACCCGGGACAGGGATTTACAATGAGCAGTTCTTC. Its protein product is CASSLPGTGIYNEQFF.

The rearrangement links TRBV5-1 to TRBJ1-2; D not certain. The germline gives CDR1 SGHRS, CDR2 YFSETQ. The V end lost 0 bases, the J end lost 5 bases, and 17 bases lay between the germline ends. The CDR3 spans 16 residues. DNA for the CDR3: TGCGCCAGCAGCTTGGCCGTGATGGCAGGACTTTATGGCTACACCTTC. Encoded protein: CASSLAVMAGLYGYTF. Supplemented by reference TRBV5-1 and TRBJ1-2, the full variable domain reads KAGVTQTPRYLIKTRGQQVTLSCSPISGHRSVSWYQQTPGQGLQFLFEYFSETQRNKGNFPGRFSGRQFSNSRSEMNVSTLELGDSALYLCASSLAVMAGLYGYTFGSGTRLTVV.

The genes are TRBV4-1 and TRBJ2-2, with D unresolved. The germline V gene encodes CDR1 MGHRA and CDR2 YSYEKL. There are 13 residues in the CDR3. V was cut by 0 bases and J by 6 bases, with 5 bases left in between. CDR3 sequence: CASSQEQSGELFF. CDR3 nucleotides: TGCGCCAGCAGCCAAGAACAATCCGGGGAGCTGTTTTTT.

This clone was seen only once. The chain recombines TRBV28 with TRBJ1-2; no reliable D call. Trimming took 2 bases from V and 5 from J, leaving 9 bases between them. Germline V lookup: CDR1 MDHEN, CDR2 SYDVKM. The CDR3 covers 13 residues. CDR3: CASSLGSGYGYTF. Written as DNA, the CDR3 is TGTGCCAGCAGTTTAGGGTCGGGATATGGCTACACCTTC.

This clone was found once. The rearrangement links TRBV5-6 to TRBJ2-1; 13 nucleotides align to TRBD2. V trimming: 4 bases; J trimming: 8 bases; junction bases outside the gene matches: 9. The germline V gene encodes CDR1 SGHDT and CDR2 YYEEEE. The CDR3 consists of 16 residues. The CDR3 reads CASSPGLAGALDEQFF. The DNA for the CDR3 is TGTGCCAGCAGCCCCGGACTAGCGGGGGCCCTTGATGAGCAGTTCTTC.

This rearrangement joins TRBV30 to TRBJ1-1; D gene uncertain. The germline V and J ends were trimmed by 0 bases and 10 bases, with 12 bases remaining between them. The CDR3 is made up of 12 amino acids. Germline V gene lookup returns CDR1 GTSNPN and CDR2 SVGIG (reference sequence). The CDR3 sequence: CAWSVGGIGAFF. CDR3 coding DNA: TGTGCCTGGAGTGTCGGAGGAATTGGAGCTTTCTTT.

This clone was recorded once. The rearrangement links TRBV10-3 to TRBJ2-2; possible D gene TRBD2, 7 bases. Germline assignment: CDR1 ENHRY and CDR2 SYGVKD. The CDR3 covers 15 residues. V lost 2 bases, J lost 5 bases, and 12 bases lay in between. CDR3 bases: TGTGCCATCAGTGAGACGGGGGGCGGAACCGGGGAGCTGTTTTTT. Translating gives CAISETGGGTGELFF.

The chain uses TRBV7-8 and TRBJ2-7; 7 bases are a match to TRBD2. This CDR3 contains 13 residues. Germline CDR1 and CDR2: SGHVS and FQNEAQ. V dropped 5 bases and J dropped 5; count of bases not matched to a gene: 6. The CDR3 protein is CASSKRGKNEQYF. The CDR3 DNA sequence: TGTGCCAGCAGCAAGCGGGGAAAAAACGAGCAGTACTTC.

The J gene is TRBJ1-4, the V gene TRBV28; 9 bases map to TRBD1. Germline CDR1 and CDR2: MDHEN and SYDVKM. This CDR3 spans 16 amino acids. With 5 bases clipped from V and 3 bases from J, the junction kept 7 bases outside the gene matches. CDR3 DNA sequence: TGTGCCAGCAGTGGAGGGGACAGGGCTGCTAATGAAAAACTGTTTTTT. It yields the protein CASSGGDRAANEKLFF.

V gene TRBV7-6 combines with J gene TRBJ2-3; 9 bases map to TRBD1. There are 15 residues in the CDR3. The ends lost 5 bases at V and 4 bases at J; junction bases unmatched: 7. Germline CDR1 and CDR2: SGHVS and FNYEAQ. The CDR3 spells CASSPRGTGPDTQYF. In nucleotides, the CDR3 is TGTGCCAGCAGCCCCCGGGGGACAGGGCCAGATACGCAGTATTTT.

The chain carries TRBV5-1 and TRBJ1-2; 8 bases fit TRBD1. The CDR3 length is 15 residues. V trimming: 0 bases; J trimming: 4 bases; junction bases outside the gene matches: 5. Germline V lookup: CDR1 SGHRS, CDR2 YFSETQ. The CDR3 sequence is CASSLVAGGGYGYTF. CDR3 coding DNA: TGCGCCAGCAGCTTGGTGGCAGGGGGCGGCTATGGCTACACCTTC. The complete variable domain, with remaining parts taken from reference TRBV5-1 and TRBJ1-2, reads KAGVTQTPRYLIKTRGQQVTLSCSPISGHRSVSWYQQTPGQGLQFLFEYFSETQRNKGNFPGRFSGRQFSNSRSEMNVSTLELGDSALYLCASSLVAGGGYGYTFGSGTRLTVV.

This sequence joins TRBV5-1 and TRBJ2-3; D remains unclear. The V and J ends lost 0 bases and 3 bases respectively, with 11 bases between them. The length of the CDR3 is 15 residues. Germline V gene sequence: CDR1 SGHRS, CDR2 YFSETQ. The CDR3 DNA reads TGCGCCAGCAGCTTGGAAAGCGTCTGGACAGATACGCAGTATTTT. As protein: CASSLESVWTDTQYF.

The CDR3 nucleotides read TGTGCCTGGAATGGGGCGTATCCCACAGATACGCAGTATTTT. Its protein product is CAWNGAYPTDTQYF. The chain employs TRBV30 and TRBJ2-3; tentative D call: TRBD1 (5 bases). Trimming pared 4 bases from V and 2 bases from J, leaving 13 bases between. This CDR3 has 14 residues. CDR1 is GTSNPN and CDR2 is SVGIG in the germline V gene (reference sequence).

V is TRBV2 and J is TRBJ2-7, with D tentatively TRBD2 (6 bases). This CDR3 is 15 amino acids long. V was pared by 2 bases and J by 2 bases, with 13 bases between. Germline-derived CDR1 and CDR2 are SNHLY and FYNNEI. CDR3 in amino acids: CASSESRGAPYEQYF. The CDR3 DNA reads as TGTGCCAGCAGTGAATCTCGCGGGGCCCCCTACGAGCAGTACTTC.

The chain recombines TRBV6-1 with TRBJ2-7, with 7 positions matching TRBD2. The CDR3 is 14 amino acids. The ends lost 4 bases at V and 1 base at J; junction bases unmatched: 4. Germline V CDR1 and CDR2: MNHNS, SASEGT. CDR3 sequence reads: CASSALGGSYEQYF. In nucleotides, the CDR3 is TGTGCCAGCAGTGCCCTCGGGGGGTCCTACGAGCAGTACTTC.

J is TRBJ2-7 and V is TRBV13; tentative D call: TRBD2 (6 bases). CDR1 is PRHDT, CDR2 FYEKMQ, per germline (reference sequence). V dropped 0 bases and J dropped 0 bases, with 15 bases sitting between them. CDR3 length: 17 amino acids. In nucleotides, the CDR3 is TGTGCCAGCAGCTTAGGCCCGGGAGACGCCGACTCCTACGAGCAGTACTTC. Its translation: CASSLGPGDADSYEQYF.

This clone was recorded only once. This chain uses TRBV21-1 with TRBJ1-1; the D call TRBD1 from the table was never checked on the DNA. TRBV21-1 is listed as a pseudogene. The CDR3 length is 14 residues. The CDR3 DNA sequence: TGTGCCAGTGAATGGGGGCAGGGAGACACTGAAGCTTTCTTT. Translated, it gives CASEWGQGDTEAFF.

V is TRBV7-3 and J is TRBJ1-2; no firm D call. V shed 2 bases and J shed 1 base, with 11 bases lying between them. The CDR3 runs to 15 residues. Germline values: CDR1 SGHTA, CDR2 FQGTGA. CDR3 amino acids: CASSLGPALNYGYTF. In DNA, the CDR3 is TGTGCCAGCAGCTTAGGGCCAGCTCTTAACTATGGCTACACCTTC. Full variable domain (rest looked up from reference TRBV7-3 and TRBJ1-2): GAGVSQTPSNKVTEKGKYVELRCDPISGHTALYWYRQSLGQGPEFLIYFQGTGAADDSGLPNDRFFAVRPEGSVSTLKIQRTERGDSAVYLCASSLGPALNYGYTFGSGTRLTVV.

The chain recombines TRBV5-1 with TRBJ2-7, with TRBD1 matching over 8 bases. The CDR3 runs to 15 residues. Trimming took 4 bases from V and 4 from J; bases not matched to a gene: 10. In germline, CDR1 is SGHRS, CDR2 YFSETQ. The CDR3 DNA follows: TGCGCCAGCAGCGCGGAACCGGACAGGGTTTACGAGCAGTACTTC. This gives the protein CASSAEPDRVYEQYF.

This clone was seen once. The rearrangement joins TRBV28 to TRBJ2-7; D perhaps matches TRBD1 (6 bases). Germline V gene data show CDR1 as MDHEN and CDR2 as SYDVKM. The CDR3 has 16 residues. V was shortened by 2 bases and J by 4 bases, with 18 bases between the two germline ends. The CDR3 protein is CASSLGSGAIRYEQYF. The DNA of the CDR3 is TGTGCCAGCAGTTTAGGCTCAGGGGCAATTCGGTACGAGCAGTACTTC.

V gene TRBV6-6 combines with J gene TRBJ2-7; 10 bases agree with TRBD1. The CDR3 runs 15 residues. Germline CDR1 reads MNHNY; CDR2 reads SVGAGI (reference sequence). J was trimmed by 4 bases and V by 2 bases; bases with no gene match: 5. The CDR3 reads CASSYTGTGVYEQYF. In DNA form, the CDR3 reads TGTGCCAGCAGTTACACCGGGACAGGGGTATACGAGCAGTACTTC.

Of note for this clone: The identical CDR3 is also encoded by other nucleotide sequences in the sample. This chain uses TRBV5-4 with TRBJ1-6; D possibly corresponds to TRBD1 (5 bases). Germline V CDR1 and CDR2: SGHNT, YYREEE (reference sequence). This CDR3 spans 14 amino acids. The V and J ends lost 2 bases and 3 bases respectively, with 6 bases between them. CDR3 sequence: CASSLDSYNSPLHF. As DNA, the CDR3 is TGTGCCAGCAGCTTAGACAGCTATAATTCACCCCTCCACTTT.

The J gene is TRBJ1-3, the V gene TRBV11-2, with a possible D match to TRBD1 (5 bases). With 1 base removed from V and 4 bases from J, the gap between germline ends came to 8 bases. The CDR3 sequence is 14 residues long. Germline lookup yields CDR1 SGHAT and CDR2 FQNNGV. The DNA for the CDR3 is TGTGCCAGCAGCTTAGGAAACAGGGGAAACACCATATATTTT. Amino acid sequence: CASSLGNRGNTIYF.